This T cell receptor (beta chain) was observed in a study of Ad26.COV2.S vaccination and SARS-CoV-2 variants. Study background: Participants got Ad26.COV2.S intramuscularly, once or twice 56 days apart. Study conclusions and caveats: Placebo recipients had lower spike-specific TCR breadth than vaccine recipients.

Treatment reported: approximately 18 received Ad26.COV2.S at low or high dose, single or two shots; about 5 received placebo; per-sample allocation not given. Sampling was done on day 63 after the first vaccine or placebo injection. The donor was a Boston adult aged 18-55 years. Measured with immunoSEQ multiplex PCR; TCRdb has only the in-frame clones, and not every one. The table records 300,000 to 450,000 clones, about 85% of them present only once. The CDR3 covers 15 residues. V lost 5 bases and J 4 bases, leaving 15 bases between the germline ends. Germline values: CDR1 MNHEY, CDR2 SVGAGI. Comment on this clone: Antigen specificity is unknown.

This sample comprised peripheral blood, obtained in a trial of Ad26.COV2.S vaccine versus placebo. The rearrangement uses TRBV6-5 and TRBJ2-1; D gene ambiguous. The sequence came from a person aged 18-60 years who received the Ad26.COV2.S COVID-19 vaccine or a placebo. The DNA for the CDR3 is TGTGCCAGCAGTAGACCAGGCCCAATATACAATGAGCAGTTCTTC. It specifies CASSRPGPIYNEQFF.